The 5 T cell receptor beta chains given below trace back to one sample, sequenced in a study of post-analysis software for immune sequencing data. Antigens for these TCRs are unknown. TCR beta cDNA libraries included unique molecular identifiers. TCRdb reanalysed the PCR reads using MiXCR and keeps one entry per CDR3 protein. The sample records about 380,000 distinct CDR3 sequences, approximately 38% being singletons. Study-wide results and limits: Four or five TRBV segments were more frequent in patients than controls; TRBV5-6, TRBV5-1 and TRBV20-1 belonged to this group.

The sequenced sample consisted of blood. The receptors shown here come from a girl aged 10 to 17 with multiple sclerosis.

The V and J genes are TRBV18 and TRBJ2-1; 13 bases are a match to TRBD2. The CDR3 spans 17 residues. Unmatched junction bases numbered 5, after V lost 1 base and J lost 5 bases. CDR1 KGHSH and CDR2 LQKENI come from the germline V gene. The CDR3, as DNA: TGTGCCAGCTCACCACTACTAGCGGGGGGGCCGGACAATGAGCAGTTCTTC. It encodes CASSPLLAGGPDNEQFF.

The chain uses TRBV27 and TRBJ1-5; D remains unclear. V was clipped by 3 bases and J by 2 bases, with 5 bases between them. This CDR3 is built from 13 residues. Germline V gene data show CDR1 as MNHEY and CDR2 as SMNVEV (reference sequence). The CDR3 loop reads CASSFAGNQPQHF. CDR3 sequence (DNA): TGTGCCAGCAGTTTTGCGGGCAATCAGCCCCAGCATTTT.

The J gene is TRBJ2-3, the V gene TRBV6-4; D gene unclear. This CDR3 comprises 16 residues. Germline-derived CDR1 and CDR2 are MRHNA and SNTAGT. V was cut by 3 bases and J by 5 bases, with 18 bases left in between. CDR3 residues: CASSESSGTVVDTQYF. CDR3 DNA sequence: TGTGCCAGCAGTGAGTCTTCTGGCACCGTCGTAGATACGCAGTATTTT.

This clonotype was recorded only once. The chain links TRBV12-3 or TRBV12-4 to TRBJ2-2; D unclear. Trimming removed 5 bases at V and 7 bases at J, with 5 bases between. The CDR3 runs 11 residues. As DNA, the CDR3 is TGTGCCAGCAGTAGGGTCGGGGAGCTGTTTTTT. Translating gives CASSRVGELFF.

This clonotype was seen more than once but under ten times. The CDR3 bases are TGTGCCAGCAGCTTTCCCCAGGCGGACTACACCTTC. Translation: CASSFPQADYTF. The gene calls are TRBV6-2 or TRBV6-3 and TRBJ1-2; D is uncertain. V was shortened by 6 bases and J by 10 bases, with 15 bases between the two germline ends. CDR1 is MNHEY and CDR2 is SVGEGT in the germline V gene. The CDR3 runs 12 residues.